Listed here are 4 T cell receptor beta chains from one sample, sequenced in a study of T-cell reconstitution after alpha-beta-depleted transplantation in children. The TCRbeta library was prepared with unique molecular identifiers. TCRdb called the PCR reads again in MiXCR, with one record for every CDR3 protein. This table has 500,000 or so distinct CDR3 sequences, 32% appearing once. Sequences were derived from PBMCs from the stem cell graft donor, sampled from the stem cell graft. The receptors derive from a human donor who donated a stem cell graft to a child with aplastic anemia.

The chain carries TRBV6-1 and TRBJ2-6; D is uncertain. The CDR3 is 15 residues long. Trimming cost V 3 bases and J 0 bases, with 6 bases left between them. CDR1 is MNHNS, CDR2 SASEGT, per germline. This chain's CDR3 is CASSDRSSGANVLTF. The CDR3 DNA reads TGTGCCAGCAGTGACAGGTCCTCTGGGGCCAACGTCCTGACTTTC.

This clonotype was counted a few times. The chain uses TRBV28 and TRBJ2-7; 8 nucleotides match TRBD1. The CDR3 spans 13 residues. Trimming at V came to 7 bases and at J to 4 bases, leaving 6 bases not matched to a gene. CDR1 is MDHEN and CDR2 is SYDVKM in the germline V gene. The CDR3 is CASNGQGPYEQYF. In nucleotides, the CDR3 is TGTGCCAGCAACGGACAGGGTCCATACGAGCAGTACTTC. The full variable domain, its missing parts supplied by reference TRBV28 and TRBJ2-7, is DVKVTQSSRYLVKRTGEKVFLECVQDMDHENMFWYRQDPGLGLRLIYFSYDVKMKEKGDIPEGYSVSREKKERFSLILESASTNQTSMYLCASNGQGPYEQYFGPGTRLTVT.

The chain employs TRBV24-1 and TRBJ1-1, with TRBD1 matching 8 bases. Unmatched junction bases numbered 6, after V lost 4 bases and J lost 3 bases. Germline V gene data show CDR1 as KGHDR and CDR2 as SFDVKD. The CDR3 totals 15 residues. The CDR3 sequence: CATSEAGGAYTEAFF. The DNA for the CDR3 is TGTGCCACCAGTGAGGCAGGGGGCGCGTACACTGAAGCTTTCTTT.

The chain links TRBV9 to TRBJ2-3; TRBD2 matches at 10 bases. Germline CDR1 SGDLS, CDR2 YYNGEE. J lost 2 bases, V lost 2 bases, and 5 bases had no gene match. CDR3 length: 16 amino acids. The CDR3 is CASSVIAGGLTDTQYF. Written as DNA, the CDR3 is TGTGCCAGCAGCGTCATAGCGGGAGGCCTCACAGATACGCAGTATTTT.